One and the same sample provided the 26 T cell receptor beta chains below, sequenced in a study of response to subunit inactivated influenza vaccine. TCRdb reprocessed the RT-PCR reads via MiXCR and lists one record per CDR3 protein. The sample holds 700,000 to 900,000 distinct CDR3 sequences; about 20% are singletons and the top ten take approximately 10%. Sequenced material: PBMCs from blood, taken approximately 5 days after vaccination. Every receptor here comes from a man aged 50 to 59 who received an inactivated influenza vaccine.

The sample holds a few counts of this clonotype. The J gene is TRBJ2-7, the V gene TRBV24-1; D remains unclear. CDR1 and CDR2 from the germline V gene are KGHDR and SFDVKD. The germline V and J ends were trimmed by 3 bases and 3 bases, with 5 bases remaining between them. This CDR3 contains 12 residues. The CDR3 sequence is CATSDRFYEQYF. CDR3 nucleotide sequence: TGTGCCACCAGTGATAGATTCTACGAGCAGTACTTC.

V gene TRBV7-2 combines with J gene TRBJ2-5; D gene uncertain. Germline CDR1 reads SGHTA; CDR2 reads FQGNSA. Trimming left V 2 bases short and J 5 bases short, with 12 bases between. CDR3 size: 14 residues. This CDR3 reads CASSLRVLRETQYF. The DNA of the CDR3 is TGTGCCAGCAGCTTACGGGTTCTTCGGGAGACCCAGTACTTC.

The chain carries TRBV12-3 or TRBV12-4 and TRBJ2-1; a possible D gene is TRBD1 (6 bases). The CDR3 covers 14 residues. Trimming shortened V by 3 bases and J by 3 bases, and 9 bases separated the two germline ends. In nucleotides, the CDR3 is TGTGCCAGCAGTTTGGGGACACACTACAATGAGCAGTTCTTC. Protein sequence: CASSLGTHYNEQFF.

The CDR3 loop is CASSWGPGTGTKNIQYF. In DNA form, the CDR3 reads TGCGCCAGCAGCTGGGGGCCCGGGACAGGGACCAAAAACATTCAGTACTTC. The chain couples TRBV5-1 to TRBJ2-4; the match to TRBD1 covers 9 bases. The V gene end was trimmed by 3 bases and the J gene end by 2 bases; junction bases not matched to a gene: 9. Looked up from germline, CDR1 is SGHRS and CDR2 is YFSETQ. The CDR3 runs to 17 residues.

This clonotype was seen a few times. As DNA, the CDR3 is TGTGCCAGCAGTGTCTCGACAGGGTCGACCTCGCAGTTCTTC. Its protein is CASSVSTGSTSQFF. The chain links TRBV2 to TRBJ2-1; 7 bases align to TRBD1. Losses at the gene ends were 4 bases for V and 12 bases for J; bases not matched to a gene: 12. CDR1 and CDR2 from the germline V gene are SNHLY and FYNNEI. This CDR3 region has 14 residues.

The gene calls are TRBV7-9 and TRBJ1-1; D call uncertain. V lost 2 bases and J lost 3, with 13 bases in between. The CDR3 length is 15 residues. The germline CDR1 and CDR2 sequences are SEHNR and FQNEAQ (reference sequence). CDR3 residues: CASSLPSQRDTEAFF. CDR3 bases: TGTGCCAGCAGCTTACCATCACAGCGGGACACTGAAGCTTTCTTT. Full variable domain (rest looked up from reference TRBV7-9 and TRBJ1-1): DTGVSQNPRHKITKRGQNVTFRCDPISEHNRLYWYRQTLGQGPEFLTYFQNEAQLEKSRLLSDRFSAERPKGSFSTLEIQRTEQGDSAMYLCASSLPSQRDTEAFFGQGTRLTVV.

The rearrangement links TRBV13 to TRBJ2-3; TRBD2 aligns across 8 bases. This CDR3 region has 16 residues. Unmatched junction bases numbered 7, after V lost 3 bases and J lost 2 bases. Germline CDR1 reads PRHDT; CDR2 reads FYEKMQ (reference sequence). The CDR3 sequence: CASSFVIAGITDTQYF. The DNA of the CDR3 is TGTGCCAGCAGCTTCGTGATAGCGGGGATCACAGATACGCAGTATTTT.

The chain couples TRBV6-5 to TRBJ1-2; D might be TRBD1 (5 bases). Per the germline V gene, CDR1 is MNHEY and CDR2 is SVGAGI. The CDR3 extends over 11 amino acids. V was pared by 5 bases and J by 8 bases, with 9 bases between. The CDR3: CASSQGHGYTF. CDR3 DNA: TGTGCCAGCAGTCAGGGTCACGGCTACACCTTC.

This clonotype was seen a handful of times. J is TRBJ1-5 and V is TRBV20-1; D is uncertain. CDR1 and CDR2 (germline): DFQATT, SNEGSKA (reference sequence). The CDR3 sequence is 13 residues long. With 4 bases removed from V and 2 bases from J, the gap between germline ends came to 9 bases. The CDR3 loop is CSAIGGGNQPQHF. The CDR3 nucleotides read TGCAGTGCTATAGGAGGCGGCAATCAGCCCCAGCATTTT.

This clonotype has just a few counts. This sequence joins TRBV7-2 and TRBJ2-3; TRBD2 agrees at 7 bases. Looked up from germline, CDR1 is SGHTA and CDR2 is FQGNSA. Trimming at V came to 7 bases and at J to 1 base, leaving 11 bases not matched to a gene. This CDR3 has 16 residues. CDR3 sequence reads: CASKQRLALRTDTQYF. CDR3 in DNA: TGTGCCAGCAAACAACGACTAGCTCTACGCACAGATACGCAGTATTTT.

The V and J genes are TRBV6-5 and TRBJ2-1; D not resolved. CDR1 and CDR2 from the germline V gene are MNHEY and SVGAGI. V was clipped by 2 bases and J by 5 bases, with 7 bases between them. The CDR3 runs 13 residues. The CDR3 here is CASSYRLNNEQFF. DNA of the CDR3: TGTGCCAGCAGTTACAGGCTTAACAATGAGCAGTTCTTC.

This clonotype was seen only a few times. This chain joins TRBV10-3 and TRBJ2-7, with 8 bases aligning to TRBD1. V trimming: 5 bases; J trimming: 6 bases; junction bases outside the gene matches: 15. CDR3 length equals 16 residues. Germline V gene lookup returns CDR1 ENHRY and CDR2 SYGVKD. CDR3 sequence (DNA): TGTGCCATCAGTTCATTCGGTACAGGGGGAAGATTCGAGCAGTACTTC. This translates into CAISSFGTGGRFEQYF.

The table lists this clonotype with a few counts. The chain has TRBV10-3 and TRBJ1-5; D is uncertain. The CDR3 contains 14 residues. Trimming pared 3 bases from V and 6 bases from J, leaving 12 bases between. The V gene's germline CDR1 is ENHRY and CDR2 SYGVKD. The CDR3: CAISEEGMGQPQHF. CDR3 in DNA: TGTGCCATCAGTGAAGAGGGTATGGGTCAGCCCCAGCATTTT.

The chain couples TRBV20-1 to TRBJ2-3; the match to TRBD1 covers 9 bases. J gave up 3 bases and V 7 bases, and 5 bases lay outside the gene matches. This CDR3 contains 13 residues. Germline V lookup: CDR1 DFQATT, CDR2 SNEGSKA (reference sequence). CDR3 sequence (DNA): TGCAGTGGGGGACAGGGCCGAACAGATACGCAGTATTTT. It specifies CSGGQGRTDTQYF.

The V call is TRBV7-6, the J call TRBJ1-1; TRBD1 matches 9 bases. The germline gives CDR1 SGHVS, CDR2 FNYEAQ. Unmatched junction bases numbered 6, after V lost 5 bases and J lost 5 bases. The CDR3 has 14 residues. The chain's CDR3 is CASSRTGGRTEAFF. DNA of the CDR3: TGTGCCAGCAGCCGTACAGGGGGCCGGACTGAAGCTTTCTTT. Full variable domain (outside the CDR3, taken from reference TRBV7-6 and TRBJ1-1): GAGVSQSPRYKVTKRGQDVALRCDPISGHVSLYWYRQALGQGPEFLTYFNYEAQQDKSGLPNDRFSAERPEGSISTLTIQRTEQRDSAMYRCASSRTGGRTEAFFGQGTRLTVV.

This clonotype has more than one count but fewer than ten. This sequence joins TRBV5-1 and TRBJ2-3; TRBD1 is a possible D gene (6 bases). The CDR3 length is 16 residues. Trimming pared 0 bases from V and 2 bases from J, leaving 13 bases between. Germline CDR1 reads SGHRS; CDR2 reads YFSETQ. In DNA, the CDR3 is TGCGCCAGCAGCTTGGGCAGGGGCACGCTCACAGATACGCAGTATTTT. Translated, it gives CASSLGRGTLTDTQYF.

This CDR3 is CASSSLRGLNEQFF. The CDR3 DNA is TGTGCCAGCAGCTCCCTCAGGGGGTTAAATGAGCAGTTCTTC. The chain employs TRBV11-2 and TRBJ2-1, with 7 nucleotides matching TRBD1. V dropped 4 bases and J dropped 7; count of bases not matched to a gene: 7. The CDR3 runs 14 residues. Germline CDR1 and CDR2: SGHAT and FQNNGV.

CDR3 sequence reads: CASRPLAGGHNEQFF. The CDR3 DNA follows: TGTGCCAGCAGACCACTAGCGGGGGGTCACAATGAGCAGTTCTTC. The V gene is TRBV12-3 or TRBV12-4, the J gene TRBJ2-1; 12 nucleotides agree with TRBD2. This CDR3 contains 15 residues. V was pared by 6 bases and J by 5 bases, with 5 bases of the junction left unmatched.

This chain connects TRBV29-1 to TRBJ2-1; a weak D match, TRBD1 (5 bases). Looked up from germline, CDR1 is SQVTM and CDR2 is ANQGSEA. The CDR3 extends over 14 amino acids. With 8 bases removed from V and 4 bases from J, the gap between germline ends came to 18 bases. Here the CDR3 reads CSHAYQYRYNEQFF. The CDR3 nucleotides are TGCAGCCACGCGTACCAGTACAGGTACAATGAGCAGTTCTTC.

The chain carries TRBV28 and TRBJ2-7, with 7 bases fitting TRBD1. Germline V gene data show CDR1 as MDHEN and CDR2 as SYDVKM. The CDR3 covers 13 residues. V dropped 8 bases and J dropped 2; count of bases not matched to a gene: 6. CDR3 amino acids: CASAPGTAYEQYF. CDR3 sequence (DNA): TGTGCCAGCGCCCCCGGGACAGCCTACGAGCAGTACTTC.

The chain carries TRBV20-1 and TRBJ2-6; D may be TRBD1 (6 bases). Trimming pared 0 bases from V and 0 bases from J, leaving 12 bases between. Germline-derived CDR1 and CDR2 are DFQATT and SNEGSKA (reference sequence). The CDR3 consists of 17 residues. The chain's CDR3 is CSARDVQGSSGANVLTF. The CDR3 nucleotides read TGCAGTGCTAGAGACGTTCAGGGGAGCTCTGGGGCCAACGTCCTGACTTTC.

The V and J genes are TRBV6-2 or TRBV6-3 and TRBJ2-1, with 7 bases identical to TRBD2. After removal of 2 bases from V and 4 bases from J, the junction contained 5 bases not matched to a gene. The CDR3 totals 15 residues. Germline V gene data show CDR1 as MNHEY and CDR2 as SVGEGT. The CDR3 DNA sequence: TGTGCCAGCAGTTACGAAGCGGGATCGTACAATGAGCAGTTCTTC. Translation: CASSYEAGSYNEQFF.

This clonotype was recorded a few times. The chain has TRBV20-1 and TRBJ2-1; 9 nucleotides agree with TRBD2. V lost 2 bases and J lost 1; bases outside the gene matches: 9. Germline V gene lookup returns CDR1 DFQATT and CDR2 SNEGSKA (reference sequence). The CDR3 totals 17 residues. DNA of the CDR3: TGCAGTGCTAGATCTGGGCTAGCGGGAAGGTCCTACAATGAGCAGTTCTTC. As protein: CSARSGLAGRSYNEQFF.

CDR3 region: CASLRFTGELFF. The CDR3 DNA is TGTGCCAGCCTACGATTCACCGGGGAGCTGTTTTTT. J is TRBJ2-2 and V is TRBV6-1, with no clear D. Germline V CDR1 and CDR2: MNHNS, SASEGT. The CDR3 is made up of 12 amino acids. V lost 8 bases to trimming and J lost 4 bases, with 8 bases between them.

This clonotype was found a few times. V is TRBV12-3 or TRBV12-4 and J is TRBJ2-1, with D maybe TRBD2 (6 bases). V was pared by 4 bases and J by 5 bases, with 15 bases between. This CDR3 spans 15 amino acids. The CDR3: CASSSRDFTHNEQFF. The CDR3 DNA reads as TGTGCCAGCAGTTCGCGGGACTTTACCCACAATGAGCAGTTCTTC.

The chain carries TRBV27 and TRBJ2-1; 16 bases agree with TRBD2. Germline V lookup: CDR1 MNHEY, CDR2 SMNVEV (reference sequence). With V trimmed by 6 bases and J by 7 bases, 12 bases remained unmatched. The CDR3 loop spans 18 amino acids. The CDR3: CASRESGTSGRAGNEQFF. The DNA of the CDR3 is TGTGCCAGCAGAGAGTCCGGGACTAGCGGGAGGGCGGGGAATGAGCAGTTCTTC.